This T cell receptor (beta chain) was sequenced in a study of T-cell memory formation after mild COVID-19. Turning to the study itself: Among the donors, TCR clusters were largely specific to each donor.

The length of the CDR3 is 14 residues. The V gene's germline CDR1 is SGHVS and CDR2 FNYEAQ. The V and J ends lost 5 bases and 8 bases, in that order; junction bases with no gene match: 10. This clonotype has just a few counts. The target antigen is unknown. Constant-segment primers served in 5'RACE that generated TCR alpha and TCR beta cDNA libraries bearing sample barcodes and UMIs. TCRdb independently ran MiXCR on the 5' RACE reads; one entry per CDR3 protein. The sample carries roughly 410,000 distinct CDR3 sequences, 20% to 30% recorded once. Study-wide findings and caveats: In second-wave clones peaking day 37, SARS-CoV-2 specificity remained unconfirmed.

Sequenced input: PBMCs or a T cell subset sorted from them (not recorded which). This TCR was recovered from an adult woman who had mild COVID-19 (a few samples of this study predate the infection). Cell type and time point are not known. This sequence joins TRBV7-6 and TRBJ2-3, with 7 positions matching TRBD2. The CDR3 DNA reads TGTGCCAGCAGCCCCTCTTCATGGGAGGGTACGCAGTATTTT. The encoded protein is CASSPSSWEGTQYF.